This TCR beta chain came from a study of T cells in Graves' hyperthyroidism and ophthalmopathy. Whole-study findings and limits: Most thyroid clonotypes that were expanded above 0.001 also turned up in blood. Model output signaled ophthalmopathy a median 6.5 months ahead of onset.

This clonotype was counted many times. What it recognizes is unknown. Lactation, pregnancy, other autoimmune disease or uncontrolled infection excluded patients. The junction had 18 bases not matched to a gene; V was cut back by 7 bases and J by 5 bases. This CDR3 region has 16 residues. Germline V gene data show CDR1 as DFQATT and CDR2 as SNEGSKA (reference sequence). Researchers took RNA transcripts and amplified the TCR beta CDR3 regions from them. TCR CDR3 underwent first-round RT-PCR with the HTBI primer set. MiXCR was run by TCRdb on the multiplex PCR reads, yielding one entry per CDR3 protein. The sample lists roughly 510,000 distinct CDR3 sequences, about 45% occurring once.

The source of this sequence is an adult woman with Graves' disease, either hyperthyroidism or ophthalmopathy (not recorded which). Source material: peripheral blood or thyroid tissue (not recorded which). This chain links TRBV20-1 with TRBJ2-7; 9 bases are shared with TRBD2. CDR3 in amino acids: CSVKEGAGGPRDEQYF. The CDR3, as DNA: TGCAGTGTTAAAGAGGGGGCGGGAGGGCCTAGGGACGAGCAGTACTTC.